One and the same sample provided the 8 T cell receptor beta chains below, sequenced in a study of cytomegalovirus exposure and HLA in healthy donors. Vbeta (60) and Jbeta (13) primers were used in the PCR. Assay: immunoSEQ multiplex PCR; the TCRdb copy retains only in-frame clones and omits some. The repertoire holds about 200,000 clones, 80% to 90% seen once, with approximately 2.8% in the top ten. The sample was PBMCs. Receptors were obtained from a man aged 25 to 45 in good health and CMV-seronegative.

The J gene is TRBJ1-4, the V gene TRBV9, with D maybe TRBD1 (5 bases). The ends were cut back, 3 bases at V and 1 base at J, with 13 bases in the middle. The length of the CDR3 is 16 residues. The germline gives CDR1 SGDLS, CDR2 YYNGEE. CDR3 region: CASSAGRGVTNEKLFF. The CDR3, as DNA: TGTGCCAGCAGCGCCGGACGGGGGGTAACTAATGAAAAACTGTTTTTT. The entire variable domain, with the rest obtained from reference TRBV9 and TRBJ1-4, is as follows: DSGVTQTPKHLITATGQRVTLRCSPRSGDLSVYWYQQSLDQGLQFLIQYYNGEERAKGNILERFSAQQFPDLHSELNLSSLELGDSALYFCASSAGRGVTNEKLFFGSGTQLSVL.

V usage is TRBV4-1 and J usage is TRBJ2-5; 10 bases fit TRBD2. Germline V gene data show CDR1 as MGHRA and CDR2 as YSYEKL. The J segment lost 4 bases and the V segment lost 2 bases, leaving 4 bases of the junction unmatched. This CDR3 has 15 amino acids. CDR3 residues: CASSQLRTSGETQYF. CDR3 coding DNA: TGCGCCAGCAGCCAACTTAGGACTAGCGGAGAGACCCAGTACTTC.

In its sample, this clone was seen a few times. The gene calls are TRBV4-3 and TRBJ1-6, with 11 bases fitting TRBD1. CDR3 length: 16 amino acids. V gave up 3 bases and J gave up 13 bases; unmatched junction bases: 11. Germline CDR1 reads LGHNA; CDR2 reads YSLEER. DNA for the CDR3: TGCGCCAGCAGCCATCGAGGGGGACAGGGGGTTTCCCCCCTCCACTTT. Translating it yields CASSHRGGQGVSPLHF.

The chain carries TRBV9 and TRBJ2-7; perhaps TRBD1 as D (5 bases). V gave up 3 bases and J gave up 2 bases, with 12 bases separating them. Germline CDR1 SGDLS, CDR2 YYNGEE. The CDR3 covers 14 residues. The CDR3 sequence is CASSASTVAYEQYF. The CDR3 DNA sequence: TGTGCCAGCAGCGCCTCGACAGTAGCCTACGAGCAGTACTTC.

Written as DNA, the CDR3 is TGTGCCAGCAGTTACTCGAACAGCATGAATGAAAAACTGTTTTTT. This codes for CASSYSNSMNEKLFF. The chain combines TRBV6-5 with TRBJ1-4; D not certain. This CDR3 has 15 residues. The V gene's germline CDR1 is MNHEY and CDR2 SVGAGI. The V and J ends lost 0 bases and 5 bases respectively, with 10 bases between them.

The genes are TRBV4-2 and TRBJ2-1, with 9 bases matching TRBD2. Germline V gene lookup returns CDR1 LGHNA and CDR2 YNFKEQ. The ends lost 2 bases at V and 7 bases at J; junction bases unmatched: 15. CDR3 size: 18 residues. In DNA form, the CDR3 reads TGTGCCAGCAGCCAATTCGTTCTCTCTGGGACTAGCTGGAATGAGCAGTTCTTC. Protein: CASSQFVLSGTSWNEQFF.

The chain links TRBV28 to TRBJ1-1, with TRBD1 as a possible D gene (6 bases). CDR3 length: 13 amino acids. In germline, CDR1 is MDHEN, CDR2 SYDVKM. V lost 7 bases and J lost 8, with 17 bases in between. CDR3 sequence (DNA): TGTGCCAGCAACTCCCCTAGACAGGAAGAAGCTTTCTTT. Protein sequence: CASNSPRQEEAFF.

The chain has TRBV5-8 and TRBJ1-2, with 7 bases aligning to TRBD1. CDR3 length: 18 residues. Germline loops: CDR1 SGHTS, CDR2 YDEGEE. V shed 4 bases, J shed 5 bases, and the junction held 20 bases outside the gene matches. This CDR3 is CASSPPRGQLPFGYGYTF. Here the CDR3 DNA reads TGTGCCAGCAGCCCACCCCGGGGACAGCTCCCGTTTGGGTATGGCTACACCTTC.